The present TCR beta chain was sequenced within a study of early T cells in non-severe SARS-CoV-2 infection. Study details: Chains were unpaired, as sequencing was done on bulk RNA from unsorted whole blood.

The V end lost 0 bases, the J end lost 7 bases, and 9 bases lay between the germline ends. The CDR3 contains 14 residues. The germline V gene has CDR1 WSHSY and CDR2 SAAADI. TCRdb analysed the 5' RACE reads with MiXCR anew, one entry per CDR3 protein. The sample consists of about 24,000 distinct CDR3 sequences, approximately 4.5% of them appearing once. This clonotype was recorded many times. This clonotype was obtained from an adult who was a healthcare worker with PCR-confirmed SARS-CoV-2 infection or an uninfected control (not recorded which). Source material: whole blood. The V gene is TRBV10-2, the J gene TRBJ2-2; weak D call: TRBD2 (6 bases). The CDR3 bases are TGCGCCAGCAGTGAGTCTAGGGGAGGCGGGGAGCTGTTTTTT. Encoded protein: CASSESRGGGELFF.